This T cell receptor beta chain was obtained from a study of PD-1 blockade in mismatch repair-deficient tumors. Study-level findings and limits: Rapid post-treatment expansion, then contraction, generally preceding radiologic response, marked tumor-resident clones.

Here immunoSEQ multiplex PCR was the method, and the copy in TCRdb shows in-frame clones only, minus some. The sample holds under 50,000 clones, 75% to 90% seen once. Germline-derived CDR1 and CDR2 are SGHDN and FVKESK. The CDR3 is 14 residues long. V lost 5 bases, J lost 0 bases, and 1 base stayed unmatched. Notes on this clone: As yet, its antigen is unknown.

Mismatch repair deficiency was confirmed in all patients, by PCR or immunohistochemistry. This sample comprised PBMCs, obtained 38 to 40 weeks after starting pembrolizumab. The chain joins TRBV14 to TRBJ2-4; TRBD1 agrees at 7 bases. The receptor was derived from an adult with mismatch repair-deficient cancer. The CDR3 bases are TGTGCCAGCAGCAGGACAGGAGCCAAAAACATTCAGTACTTC. Protein sequence: CASSRTGAKNIQYF.